The 2 T cell receptor beta chains below come from one sample, sequenced in a study of shared clonotypes between healthy human individuals. TCRdb's copy holds only in-frame clones and misses some; the assay was immunoSEQ multiplex PCR. The sample consists of approximately 1,500,000 clones, around 95% of them appearing once. Sequenced material: naive CD4+ T cells sorted from blood. Subset noted: CD45RA+ positively selected. Receptors originate from a man aged 25-40 years in good health.

The chain joins TRBV5-8 to TRBJ2-7; 8 bases agree with TRBD2. Germline V CDR1 and CDR2: SGHTS, YDEGEE. The ends lost 10 bases at V and 4 bases at J; junction bases unmatched: 4. The CDR3 contains 11 residues. Here the CDR3 DNA reads TGTGCCGATCGGGAGGGGTACGAGCAGTACTTC. The encoded protein is CADREGYEQYF. Variable domain in full (rest from reference TRBV5-8 and TRBJ2-7): EAGVTQSPTHLIKTRGQQATLRCSPISGHTSVYWYQQALGLGLQFLLWYDEGEERNRGNFPPRFSGRQFPNYSSELNVNALELEDSALYLCADREGYEQYFGPGTRLTVT.

This clone has just one count. V usage is TRBV4-3 and J usage is TRBJ1-1; 9 nucleotides align to TRBD1. Per the germline V gene, CDR1 is LGHNA and CDR2 is YSLEER. The V and J ends lost 1 base and 4 bases, in that order; junction bases with no gene match: 7. This CDR3 comprises 16 residues. CDR3: CASSQAGTGYGTEAFF. The CDR3 nucleotides are TGCGCCAGCAGCCAAGCCGGGACAGGGTATGGCACTGAAGCTTTCTTT.